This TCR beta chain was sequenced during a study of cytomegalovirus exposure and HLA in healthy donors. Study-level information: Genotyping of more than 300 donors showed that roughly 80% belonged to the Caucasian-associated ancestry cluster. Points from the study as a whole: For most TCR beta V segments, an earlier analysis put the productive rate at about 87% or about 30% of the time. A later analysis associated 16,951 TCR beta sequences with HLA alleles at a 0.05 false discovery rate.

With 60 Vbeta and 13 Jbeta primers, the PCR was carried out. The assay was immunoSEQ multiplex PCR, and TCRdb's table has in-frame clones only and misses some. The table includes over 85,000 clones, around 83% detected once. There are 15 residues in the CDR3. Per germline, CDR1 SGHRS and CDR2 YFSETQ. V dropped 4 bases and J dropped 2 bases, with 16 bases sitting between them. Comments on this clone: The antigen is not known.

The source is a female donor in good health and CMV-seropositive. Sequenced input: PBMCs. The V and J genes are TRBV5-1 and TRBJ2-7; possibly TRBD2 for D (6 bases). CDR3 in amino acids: CASSGKGTGTYEQYF. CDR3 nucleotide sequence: TGCGCCAGCAGCGGGAAAGGGACTGGGACCTACGAGCAGTACTTC.